This entry lists 29 T cell receptor beta chains sequenced from one sample in a study of T cell responses to AZD1222 COVID-19 vaccine. TCRdb keeps only in-frame clones here, not all; method: immunoSEQ multiplex PCR. The data show 150,000 to 200,000 clones, 88% seen once. The sequencing used peripheral blood, collected on day 0 of AZD1222 vaccination. The receptors here all came from an adult in good health.

The V and J genes are TRBV19 and TRBJ2-7, with D tentatively TRBD2 (6 bases). The CDR3 contains 14 residues. Germline V gene data show CDR1 as LNHDA and CDR2 as SQIVND (reference sequence). V was cut by 3 bases and J by 3 bases, with 12 bases left in between. Here the CDR3 reads CASSIGGTVYEQYF. The CDR3 DNA follows: TGTGCCAGTAGTATCGGGGGAACTGTCTACGAGCAGTACTTC.

This chain links TRBV28 with TRBJ1-3, with TRBD1 as a possible D gene (5 bases). Germline CDR1 reads MDHEN; CDR2 reads SYDVKM. V was cut by 5 bases and J by 0 bases, with 14 bases left in between. This CDR3 is 16 amino acids long. For the CDR3, the DNA is TGTGCCAGCAGTAGCCGGGACGGCTACTCTGGAAACACCATATATTTT. This codes for CASSSRDGYSGNTIYF.

The chain recombines TRBV19 with TRBJ1-5; D call uncertain. The CDR3 has 9 amino acids. CDR1 is LNHDA, CDR2 SQIVND, per germline (reference sequence). The V end lost 4 bases, the J end lost 15 bases, and 7 bases lay between the germline ends. In DNA form, the CDR3 reads TGTGCCAGTAGTACCCCCGCGCATTTT. Translated, it gives CASSTPAHF.

This clone was counted a single time. V is TRBV29-1 and J is TRBJ1-2; D is possibly TRBD1 (5 bases). The V end lost 4 bases, the J end lost 1 base, and 19 bases lay between the germline ends. The CDR3 is 16 amino acids. Germline lookup yields CDR1 SQVTM and CDR2 ANQGSEA. The CDR3 DNA is TGCAGCGTTGCGGGGGAAGCCACCGGATATAACTATGGCTACACCTTC. It specifies CSVAGEATGYNYGYTF.

This clone has a handful of counts. The chain has TRBV5-5 and TRBJ1-1, with a weak D call TRBD1 (6 bases). With 7 bases removed from V and 1 base from J, the gap between germline ends came to 17 bases. The CDR3 contains 15 residues. Germline values: CDR1 SGHKS, CDR2 YYEKEE (reference sequence). The CDR3 loop reads CASGYPLTGNTEAFF. CDR3 coding DNA: TGTGCCAGCGGCTACCCTCTGACAGGGAACACTGAAGCTTTCTTT. The whole variable domain, filled in from reference TRBV5-5 and TRBJ1-1, reads DAGVTQSPTHLIKTRGQQVTLRCSPISGHKSVSWYQQVLGQGPQFIFQYYEKEERGRGNFPDRFSARQFPNYSSELNVNALLLGDSALYLCASGYPLTGNTEAFFGQGTRLTVV.

The chain carries TRBV24-1 and TRBJ2-1; D may correspond to TRBD1 or TRBD2 (6 bases each). Looked up from germline, CDR1 is KGHDR and CDR2 is SFDVKD. V gave up 4 bases and J gave up 0 bases, with 12 bases separating them. This CDR3 region has 16 residues. DNA of the CDR3: TGTGCCACCAGTGACCTAGGGGGGAGCTCCTACAATGAGCAGTTCTTC. Its translation: CATSDLGGSSYNEQFF.

The DNA of the CDR3 is TGTGCCAGCAGCCCCGGGACAGGGGCATTCTATGAGCAGTTCTTC. Residues: CASSPGTGAFYEQFF. The V and J genes are TRBV5-5 and TRBJ2-1; 10 positions match TRBD1. The V gene end was trimmed by 4 bases and the J gene end by 8 bases; junction bases not matched to a gene: 9. There are 15 residues in the CDR3. Germline assignment: CDR1 SGHKS and CDR2 YYEKEE (reference sequence).

The chain combines TRBV5-1 with TRBJ1-2, with TRBD1 matching over 7 bases. This CDR3 comprises 13 residues. The V segment lost 1 base and the J segment 6 bases; nucleotides outside the gene matches: 3. Per the germline V gene, CDR1 is SGHRS and CDR2 is YFSETQ. The CDR3 nucleotides are TGCGCCAGCAGCTTGCAGGGGGGAGATGGCTACACCTTC. It translates to CASSLQGGDGYTF.

The chain is built from TRBV25-1 and TRBJ2-7; TRBD1 is a possible D gene (6 bases). The CDR3 consists of 13 residues. The germline gives CDR1 MGHDK, CDR2 SYGVNS. V gave up 6 bases and J gave up 2 bases, with 11 bases separating them. In DNA, the CDR3 is TGTGCCAGCAGGGGGACATCAACCTACGAGCAGTACTTC. Protein product: CASRGTSTYEQYF.

V gene TRBV6-4 combines with J gene TRBJ2-4, with D perhaps being TRBD1 or TRBD2 (5 bases each). The CDR3 is 18 residues long. The germline V gene has CDR1 MRHNA and CDR2 SNTAGT. V was cut by 6 bases and J by 0 bases, with 21 bases left in between. CDR3 region: CASSQPGTREQAKNIQYF. CDR3 nucleotides: TGTGCCAGCAGCCAGCCCGGAACCAGGGAGCAAGCCAAAAACATTCAGTACTTC.

The gene calls are TRBV6-1 and TRBJ2-7; D is undetermined. The CDR3 is 13 amino acids. Looked up from germline, CDR1 is MNHNS and CDR2 is SASEGT. With 2 bases removed from V and 2 bases from J, the gap between germline ends came to 7 bases. CDR3 nucleotide sequence: TGTGCCAGCAGTGAATTTCGGACCTACGAGCAGTACTTC. This gives the protein CASSEFRTYEQYF.

The genes are TRBV7-3 and TRBJ2-5; maybe TRBD2 (6 bases). CDR1 SGHTA and CDR2 FQGTGA come from the germline V gene. V was pared by 3 bases and J by 2 bases, with 16 bases between. The CDR3 is made up of 16 amino acids. In nucleotides, the CDR3 is TGTGCCAGCAGCTTGGCCGGCGGGGCCTTTCAAGAGACCCAGTACTTC. Protein sequence: CASSLAGGAFQETQYF.

The genes are TRBV9 and TRBJ1-6; tentatively, D is TRBD1 (6 bases). CDR1 SGDLS and CDR2 YYNGEE come from the germline V gene. The CDR3 loop spans 16 amino acids. V dropped 0 bases and J dropped 9 bases, with 16 bases sitting between them. CDR3 protein: CASSVDSGQGLSPLHF. As DNA, the CDR3 is TGTGCCAGCAGCGTAGATTCAGGGCAGGGGCTTTCACCCCTCCACTTT.

In its sample, this clone was seen a few times. The chain combines TRBV5-4 with TRBJ1-2; D perhaps matches TRBD1 (6 bases). Germline loops: CDR1 SGHNT, CDR2 YYREEE (reference sequence). The CDR3 runs 14 residues. V lost 6 bases to trimming and J lost 1 base, with 13 bases between them. CDR3 protein: CASNFDRINYGYTF. CDR3 coding DNA: TGTGCCAGCAACTTTGACAGGATTAACTATGGCTACACCTTC.

V and J are TRBV10-3 and TRBJ1-5; D is unclear. V lost 1 base to trimming and J lost 4 bases, with 11 bases between them. This CDR3 spans 15 amino acids. The germline CDR1 and CDR2 sequences are ENHRY and SYGVKD. CDR3 in amino acids: CAISELGQNNQPQHF. The CDR3 region has the DNA TGTGCCATCAGTGAGTTAGGGCAGAATAATCAGCCCCAGCATTTT.

This clone was recorded once. The chain has TRBV2 and TRBJ1-5, with D unresolved. Deletions cut 6 bases from V and 3 bases from J, with 15 bases between. Germline V gene lookup returns CDR1 SNHLY and CDR2 FYNNEI. This CDR3 spans 15 amino acids. The CDR3 DNA reads as TGTGCCAGCAGCCGGACGGGAGGGCACAATCAGCCCCAGCATTTT. Its protein product is CASSRTGGHNQPQHF.

V usage is TRBV7-9 and J usage is TRBJ1-1; D might be TRBD1 (5 bases). Germline values: CDR1 SEHNR, CDR2 FQNEAQ (reference sequence). V was trimmed by 7 bases and J by 8 bases, leaving 14 bases between them. This CDR3 is 12 amino acids long. The CDR3 coding sequence is TGTGCCAGCACCTATGGGACCGCAGAAGCTTTCTTT. This sequence encodes CASTYGTAEAFF. The whole variable domain, filled in from reference TRBV7-9 and TRBJ1-1, reads DTGVSQNPRHKITKRGQNVTFRCDPISEHNRLYWYRQTLGQGPEFLTYFQNEAQLEKSRLLSDRFSAERPKGSFSTLEIQRTEQGDSAMYLCASTYGTAEAFFGQGTRLTVV.

The chain links TRBV27 to TRBJ1-4; D might be TRBD1 (6 bases). CDR3 size: 14 residues. The germline V and J ends were trimmed by 6 bases and 14 bases, with 22 bases remaining between them. CDR1 is MNHEY, CDR2 SMNVEV, per germline (reference sequence). The CDR3 DNA is TGTGCCAGCAGAACCGGCCTAACAGGGAGAGAGCTGTTTTTT. Protein sequence: CASRTGLTGRELFF.

The chain carries TRBV19 and TRBJ1-1; D is undetermined. Germline values: CDR1 LNHDA, CDR2 SQIVND (reference sequence). CDR3 size: 14 residues. V was clipped by 7 bases and J by 1 base, with 13 bases between them. CDR3 sequence: CASTTPGGNTEAFF. The CDR3 nucleotides read TGTGCCAGTACTACCCCTGGAGGGAACACTGAAGCTTTCTTT.

The V call is TRBV3-1 (or the pseudogene TRBV3-2), the J call TRBJ2-2, with a tentative D call TRBD1 (6 bases). From germline, CDR1 is LGHDT and CDR2 YNNKEL (reference sequence). The germline V and J ends were trimmed by 6 bases and 7 bases, with 9 bases remaining between them. The CDR3 spans 12 residues. Here the CDR3 DNA reads TGTGCCAGCAGTCACAGGGTCGGGGAGCTGTTTTTT. This codes for CASSHRVGELFF.

This chain joins TRBV5-4 and TRBJ1-3; D is perhaps TRBD1 (6 bases). Trimming stripped 4 bases from V and 0 bases from J, with 14 bases between. CDR1 and CDR2 from the germline V gene are SGHNT and YYREEE (reference sequence). The CDR3 is made up of 16 amino acids. In nucleotides, the CDR3 is TGTGCCAGCAGCGTGGACGGGGGCCGCTCTGGAAACACCATATATTTT. Translation gives CASSVDGGRSGNTIYF.

The V and J genes are TRBV7-2 and TRBJ2-7; maybe TRBD2 (7 bases). CDR1 is SGHTA and CDR2 is FQGNSA in the germline V gene. CDR3 length equals 16 residues. Deletions cut 6 bases from V and 2 bases from J, with 20 bases between. The CDR3 region has the DNA TGTGCCAGCAGGCCGCATGGGCGGGGGCTCCCCTACGAGCAGTACTTC. It yields the protein CASRPHGRGLPYEQYF.

This chain uses TRBV7-6 with TRBJ1-5, with D possibly TRBD1 on 6 matching bases. The CDR3 totals 13 residues. The germline V gene has CDR1 SGHVS and CDR2 FNYEAQ. V lost 5 bases, J lost 6 bases, and 11 bases lay in between. CDR3 DNA: TGTGCCAGCAGCAACAGGGCCTCTCAGCCCCAGCATTTT. This encodes CASSNRASQPQHF.

This rearrangement joins TRBV3-1 (or the pseudogene TRBV3-2) to TRBJ1-1; D not certain. The CDR3 loop spans 13 amino acids. The V gene lost 4 bases and the J gene lost 0 bases, with 6 bases spanning the gap. CDR1 is LGHDT, CDR2 YNNKEL, per germline (reference sequence). The DNA of the CDR3 is TGTGCCAGCAGCCTCTATCTGAACACTGAAGCTTTCTTT. This sequence encodes CASSLYLNTEAFF.

This clone was seen only once. The J gene is TRBJ2-2, the V gene TRBV12-5; D is uncertain. The germline gives CDR1 LGHNT, CDR2 FRNRAP. The CDR3 consists of 16 residues. The V end lost 0 bases, the J end lost 3 bases, and 11 bases lay between the germline ends. CDR3 sequence reads: CASGLVLSPDTGELFF. The CDR3 DNA is TGTGCTAGTGGTTTGGTACTGAGCCCGGACACCGGGGAGCTGTTTTTT. The whole variable domain, filled in from reference TRBV12-5 and TRBJ2-2, reads DARVTQTPRHKVTEMGQEVTMRCQPILGHNTVFWYRQTMMQGLELLAYFRNRAPLDDSGMPKDRFSAEMPDATLATLKIQPSEPRDSAVYFCASGLVLSPDTGELFFGEGSRLTVL.

The CDR3 loop reads CSVGASFEQYF. The CDR3 nucleotides are TGCAGCGTTGGCGCTAGCTTCGAGCAGTACTTC. The rearrangement uses TRBV29-1 and TRBJ2-7; tentative D call: TRBD2 (5 bases). Looked up from germline, CDR1 is SQVTM and CDR2 is ANQGSEA. The CDR3 length is 11 residues. Deletions cut 4 bases from V and 6 bases from J, with 10 bases between.

There are a few counts of this clone. The chain carries TRBV2 and TRBJ2-1, with D hard to call. The V gene lost 7 bases and the J gene lost 0 bases, with 13 bases spanning the gap. This CDR3 has 15 amino acids. Germline CDR1 reads SNHLY; CDR2 reads FYNNEI. CDR3 in DNA: TGTGCCAGCATCCCTAGTCAAATCTCCTACAATGAGCAGTTCTTC. This encodes CASIPSQISYNEQFF. Full variable domain (outside the CDR3, taken from reference TRBV2 and TRBJ2-1): EPEVTQTPSHQVTQMGQEVILRCVPISNHLYFYWYRQILGQKVEFLVSFYNNEISEKSEIFDDQFSVERPDGSNFTLKIRSTKLEDSAMYFCASIPSQISYNEQFFGPGTRLTVL.

J is TRBJ2-5 and V is TRBV5-1, with D maybe TRBD2 (5 bases). Trimming shortened V by 3 bases and J by 1 base, and 13 bases separated the two germline ends. This CDR3 region has 15 residues. Germline assignment: CDR1 SGHRS and CDR2 YFSETQ. In nucleotides, the CDR3 is TGCGCCAGCAGCTCCATACCGGGGTCCCAAGAGACCCAGTACTTC. This sequence encodes CASSSIPGSQETQYF. Full variable domain (rest looked up from reference TRBV5-1 and TRBJ2-5): KAGVTQTPRYLIKTRGQQVTLSCSPISGHRSVSWYQQTPGQGLQFLFEYFSETQRNKGNFPGRFSGRQFSNSRSEMNVSTLELGDSALYLCASSSIPGSQETQYFGPGTRLLVL.

The chain employs TRBV11-1 and TRBJ2-3, with no clear D. V was clipped by 1 base and J by 2 bases, with 7 bases between them. CDR1 and CDR2 (germline): SGHAT, FQDESV (reference sequence). The CDR3 contains 14 residues. In nucleotides, the CDR3 is TGTGCCAGCAGCTTAGGGGCTAACACAGATACGCAGTATTTT. Its protein is CASSLGANTDTQYF.